Listed below are T cell receptor beta chains from one sample, sequenced in a study of T cell repertoires in cytomegalovirus infection. TCRdb recomputed calls from the reads with MiXCR, one row per CDR3 protein. The sample holds 300,000 or so distinct CDR3 sequences, 20% to 25% seen once. Antigen specificity for these receptors is unknown. The starting material was cultured PBMCs, obtained from culture after CMV antigen stimulation. The receptor set was obtained from a human donor in good health (CMV status not recorded). Some clones in this sample may be carry-over from other donors' samples. The CDR3 runs from the conserved cysteine through the conserved F or W. The D gene is left open where the match is weak. Size is omitted from some rows. Given values are once, few, many or a class for expanded clones.

d_call,v_call,cdr3_length,clone_size,j_call,cdr3_nt,cdr3_aa
TRBD1,TRBV12-5,12,few,TRBJ2-1,TGTGCTAGTGGTTTGGAAACAGGGGGTTTGTTCTTC,CASGLETGGLFF
TRBD2,TRBV4-2,15,-,TRBJ2-7,TGTGCCAGCAGCCAATATACTAGCGGGGGTTACGAGCAGTACTTC,CASSQYTSGGYEQYF
-,TRBV2,12,-,TRBJ2-1,TGTGCCAGCAATAGCAGGGGGGATGAGCAGTTCTTC,CASNSRGDEQFF
TRBD1,TRBV11-3,14,few,TRBJ1-2,TGTGCCAGCAGCTTAGGAGGACAGGCTTTTGGCTACACCTTC,CASSLGGQAFGYTF
-,TRBV7-8,13,-,TRBJ2-3,TGTGCCAGCAGCCCCCGTGACACCATTGGGCAGTATTTT,CASSPRDTIGQYF
-,TRBV28,15,-,TRBJ2-3,TGTGCCAGCAGTTTATCCGGCGGGGGCACAGATACGCAGTATTTT,CASSLSGGGTDTQYF
-,TRBV7-2,14,few,TRBJ1-2,TGTGCCAGCAGCTTAGGCAGCCTTGCCTATGGCTACACCTTC,CASSLGSLAYGYTF
TRBD1,TRBV19,15,-,TRBJ2-1,TGTGCCAGTAGTACCCCAGGGGGAACCTACAATGAGCAGTTCTTC,CASSTPGGTYNEQFF
-,TRBV7-2,12,many,TRBJ2-1,TGTGCCAGCTCCCGCGGATACAATGAGCAGTTCTTC,CASSRGYNEQFF
-,TRBV7-2,15,many,TRBJ1-1,TGTGCCAGCAGCGCATCAGGGGTAGCAAACACTGAAGCTTTCTTT,CASSASGVANTEAFF
-,TRBV19,11,few,TRBJ1-1,TGTGCCAGTAGCGAATACACTGAAGCTTTCTTT,CASSEYTEAFF
-,TRBV6-1,15,few,TRBJ2-4,TGTGCCAGCAGTGAAGCTGGGGGGACCAAAAACATTCAGTACTTC,CASSEAGGTKNIQYF
TRBD1,TRBV6-6,15,-,TRBJ1-2,TGTGCCAGCAGTTACTCGAGGACAGGGCCCTATGGCTACACCTTC,CASSYSRTGPYGYTF
TRBD1,TRBV6-2/TRBV6-3,15,many,TRBJ1-5,TGTGCCACTCAGCTCCTTGGACAGGGCGATCAGCCCCAGCATTTT,CATQLLGQGDQPQHF
TRBD2,TRBV14,21,few,TRBJ2-6,TGTGCCAGCAGCCCTTCCATCACTAGCGGGAGGTTGAAGCTTGGGGCCAACGTCCTGACTTTC,CASSPSITSGRLKLGANVLTF
TRBD1,TRBV6-8,16,few,TRBJ1-1,TGTGCCAGCAGTTCACAGGGGGATATAGCGAACACTGAAGCTTTCTTT,CASSSQGDIANTEAFF
-,TRBV7-2,14,-,TRBJ1-2,TGTGCCAGCAGCTTAGTGGTAGGGAGAATCGGCTACACCTTC,CASSLVVGRIGYTF
TRBD2,TRBV4-1,16,few,TRBJ2-1,TGCGCCAGCAGCCAAGATTCCCAGCGGGAGTACAATGAGCAGTTCTTC,CASSQDSQREYNEQFF
-,TRBV11-2,19,-,TRBJ1-1,TGTGCCAGCAGCCATCACGCGGCCGTCAGCTATTTCATGTACACTGAAGCTTTCTTT,CASSHHAAVSYFMYTEAFF
-,TRBV7-2,14,few,TRBJ2-5,TGTGCCAGCAGCTCAACAGGACGAGGAGAGACCCAGTACTTC,CASSSTGRGETQYF
TRBD2,TRBV6-2/TRBV6-3,16,many,TRBJ2-1,TGTGCCAGCAGTTCCCTGGGTAGCGGGAGGGGGGATGAGCAGTTCTTC,CASSSLGSGRGDEQFF
-,TRBV7-9,15,-,TRBJ2-7,TGTGCCAGCAGCTTAGAACGGGTTGACACCTACGAGCAGTACTTC,CASSLERVDTYEQYF
TRBD2,TRBV4-3,16,-,TRBJ2-1,TGCGCCAGCAGCCAAGCTGGACTAGCGGGAGGCACGGAGCAGTTCTTC,CASSQAGLAGGTEQFF
-,TRBV10-1,14,-,TRBJ2-1,TGCGCCAGCAGTGAAATCCTAGCGTCTGGTGAGCAGTTCTTC,CASSEILASGEQFF
TRBD2,TRBV7-2,21,few,TRBJ2-2,TGTGCCAGCAGCAAAAACCCCCTACGTCTAGCGGGAGGGCCTGGGACTGGGGAGCTGTTTTTT,CASSKNPLRLAGGPGTGELFF
-,TRBV11-3,14,many,TRBJ1-3,TGTGCCAGCAGCACCGGTCTTTCTGGAAACACCATATATTTT,CASSTGLSGNTIYF
-,TRBV28,13,few,TRBJ2-2,TGTGCCAGCAGTCACCTGGGGGCCGGGGAGCTGTTTTTT,CASSHLGAGELFF
-,TRBV7-6,11,many,TRBJ2-1,TGTGCCAGCAGCTTAGGACCATATCCGTTCTTC,CASSLGPYPFF
-,TRBV4-1,18,-,TRBJ2-6,TGCGCCAGCAGCCAAGAAGCAAGAGGTTTAACTGGGGCCAACGTCCTGACTTTC,CASSQEARGLTGANVLTF
-,TRBV20-1,16,once,TRBJ2-5,TGCAGTGCTAGAGAAGAAGGGTCCGCATTGAAAGAGACCCAGTACTTC,CSAREEGSALKETQYF
TRBD1,TRBV10-3,11,few,TRBJ1-1,TGTGCCGTAACAGGGGGCACTGAAGCTTTCTTT,CAVTGGTEAFF
-,TRBV7-9,15,-,TRBJ2-5,TGTGCCAGCAGCGAAGGTGGGGGCTTGGTGGAGACCCAGTACTTC,CASSEGGGLVETQYF
-,TRBV7-2,13,many,TRBJ1-1,TGTGCCAGCAGCGGACGACGCGGCACTGAAGCTTTCTTT,CASSGRRGTEAFF
-,TRBV20-1,14,once,TRBJ2-3,TGCAGTGCTAGAGATCTTAAGGGTGCAGATACGCAGTATTTT,CSARDLKGADTQYF
TRBD2,TRBV20-1,17,-,TRBJ2-1,TGCAGTGCTCGGGACGACGGCGGGGGACTAGCGGGAGGGGAGCAGTTCTTC,CSARDDGGGLAGGEQFF
TRBD1,TRBV7-8,14,-,TRBJ2-1,TGTGCCAGTAGGGACAGGGGGATTTACAATGAGCAGTTCTTC,CASRDRGIYNEQFF
TRBD2,TRBV12-3/TRBV12-4,15,many,TRBJ2-1,TGTGCCAGCAGTTATTGGACTAGCGGCCACAATGAGCAGTTCTTC,CASSYWTSGHNEQFF
-,TRBV7-7,13,-,TRBJ1-1,TGTGCTAGCTCGCGGGAAGTCGACACTGAAGCTTTCTTT,CASSREVDTEAFF
TRBD2,TRBV15,14,few,TRBJ2-2,TGTGCCACCACGGGACTAGCGAGCACCGGGGAGCTGTTTTTT,CATTGLASTGELFF
-,TRBV6-2/TRBV6-3,13,-,TRBJ1-2,TGTGCCAGTCGCCTCACAATGGACTATGGCTACACCTTC,CASRLTMDYGYTF
TRBD1,TRBV6-5,11,-,TRBJ1-1,TGTGCCAGGGACAGGTACACTGAAGCTTTCTTT,CARDRYTEAFF
-,TRBV10-3,13,-,TRBJ2-1,TGTGCCATCAGTAACAGGGAAAACAATGAGCAGTTCTTC,CAISNRENNEQFF
TRBD2,TRBV27,16,-,TRBJ2-1,TGTGCCAGCAGTCTCCGATCGTTAGCGGGAAGTAATGAGCAGTTCTTC,CASSLRSLAGSNEQFF
TRBD2,TRBV5-1,13,-,TRBJ2-5,TGCGCCAGCCGGGGGGACCGTGGGGAGACCCAGTACTTC,CASRGDRGETQYF
-,TRBV5-1,16,few,TRBJ1-1,TGCGCCAGCAGCTTGGACATGTCCACTACCAACACTGAAGCTTTCTTT,CASSLDMSTTNTEAFF
-,TRBV9,14,few,TRBJ2-1,TGTGCCAGCAGCGTAGAGGCCATGGCGGATGAGCAGTTCTTC,CASSVEAMADEQFF
-,TRBV2,13,many,TRBJ2-2,TGTGCCAGCAGTGAACCCTCGGTCGTCGAGCTGTTTTTT,CASSEPSVVELFF
TRBD2,TRBV14,16,-,TRBJ2-1,TGTGCCAGCAGCCAAGATCCGACTAGCGGGTACAATGAGCAGTTCTTC,CASSQDPTSGYNEQFF
TRBD1,TRBV24-1,13,-,TRBJ2-3,TGTGCCACCGCAAGGGGACAGACAGATACGCAGTATTTT,CATARGQTDTQYF
TRBD2,TRBV7-3,15,-,TRBJ2-1,TGTGCCAGCAGCTTAGCTAGCGGGAGGTCCAATGAGCAGTTCTTC,CASSLASGRSNEQFF
TRBD1,TRBV7-6,16,-,TRBJ1-1,TGTGCCAGCAGCTTAGCAGGGGGCAGATTGGGGACTGAAGCTTTCTTT,CASSLAGGRLGTEAFF
TRBD2,TRBV4-1,15,-,TRBJ2-1,TGCGCCAGCAGCCAACCAGCGGGAGGGCGAGATGAGCAGTTCTTC,CASSQPAGGRDEQFF
TRBD1,TRBV19,16,many,TRBJ1-5,TGTGCCAGTAGTCCAAGACAGGGAGGAGGCAATCAGCCCCAGCATTTT,CASSPRQGGGNQPQHF
-,TRBV12-3/TRBV12-4,15,-,TRBJ2-7,TGTGCCAGCAGTTTAGTAGTAGACACTTTGTACGAGCAGTACTTC,CASSLVVDTLYEQYF
-,TRBV27,20,few,TRBJ1-5,TGTGCCAGCAGTTTCCAGCGGAGAAGAGAAGGGTCGGATGGCAATCAGCCCCAGCATTTT,CASSFQRRREGSDGNQPQHF
-,TRBV10-3,12,few,TRBJ1-3,TGTGCCATCAGAACGGGACCGGACACCATATATTTT,CAIRTGPDTIYF
TRBD1,TRBV6-5,15,few,TRBJ1-2,TGTGCCAGCAGTTACGGGGGACAGATGAACTATGGCTACACCTTC,CASSYGGQMNYGYTF
-,TRBV28,14,-,TRBJ2-4,TGTGCCAACGGGGGACAGCTAGCCAAAAACATTCAGTACTTC,CANGGQLAKNIQYF